This is a list of T cell receptor beta chains from one sample in a study of T cell repertoires in cytomegalovirus infection. No cognate antigen is known for these TCRs. In TCRdb, the reads were re-called with MiXCR into one record per CDR3 protein. The repertoire holds tens of thousands of distinct CDR3 sequences, roughly 20% seen once, with around 60% in the top ten. Material: CD8+ T cells from cultured PBMCs, obtained from culture after CMV antigen stimulation. The receptors were gathered from a human donor in good health (CMV status not recorded). Some clones in this sample may be carry-over from other donors' samples. Both conserved end residues are part of each CDR3. The order of the fields is clone size, D gene, J gene, V gene, CDR3 protein, CDR3 DNA. A D gene is named only where the DNA matches it firmly. Clone size appears in some rows only: once, few, many, or a class for an expanded clone.

- | - | TRBJ1-2 | TRBV14 | CASSSHWTGRVGHGYTF | TGTGCCAGCAGCTCTCACTGGACCGGCAGGGTTGGTCATGGCTACACCTTC
few | - | TRBJ2-3 | TRBV7-9 | CASSTREGGPPDTQYF | TGTGCCAGCAGCACCCGAGAGGGGGGGCCGCCAGATACGCAGTATTTT
few | TRBD2 | TRBJ2-3 | TRBV5-1 | CASSMGAAGGPRISDTQYF | TGCGCCAGCAGCATGGGAGCAGCGGGGGGGCCTCGGATCTCAGATACGCAGTATTTT
few | TRBD1 | TRBJ1-4 | TRBV5-4 | CASSASGQGAEKLFF | TGTGCCAGCAGCGCCTCCGGGCAGGGGGCCGAAAAACTGTTTTTT
- | TRBD2 | TRBJ2-1 | TRBV7-2 | CASSLGGTNNEQFF | TGTGCCAGCAGCTTGGGAGGGACTAACAATGAGCAGTTCTTC
many | - | TRBJ2-2 | TRBV5-5 | CASSLRSPRTGELFF | TGTGCCAGCAGCTTGCGATCACCCAGGACCGGGGAGCTGTTTTTT
few | - | TRBJ1-2 | TRBV7-2 | CASSLGAGRVFFAGGYTF | TGTGCCAGCAGCTTAGGCGCAGGGCGGGTATTTTTTGCGGGAGGCTACACCTTC
few | - | TRBJ2-7 | TRBV24-1 | CATSAANSYEQYF | TGTGCCACCAGTGCAGCTAACTCCTACGAGCAGTACTTC
many | TRBD1 | TRBJ1-5 | TRBV7-2 | CASSSGGNQPQHF | TGTGCCAGCAGCTCAGGGGGGAATCAGCCCCAGCATTTT
many | TRBD1 | TRBJ2-4 | TRBV27 | CASSTMTGVRGKNIQYF | TGTGCCAGCAGTACCATGACAGGGGTTCGGGGGAAAAACATTCAGTACTTC
many | - | TRBJ2-5 | TRBV7-2 | CASSSYSGQQETQYF | TGTGCCAGCAGCTCCTACAGCGGGCAACAAGAGACCCAGTACTTC
- | TRBD2 | TRBJ2-7 | TRBV6-8 | CASSEGLAGRGGAFEQYF | TGTGCCAGCAGTGAAGGTCTAGCGGGAAGGGGGGGTGCCTTTGAGCAGTACTTC
many | - | TRBJ1-2 | TRBV5-6 | CASSPEGTGVLYGYTF | TGTGCCAGCAGCCCAGAGGGGACTGGGGTACTCTATGGCTACACCTTC
- | TRBD2 | TRBJ2-3 | TRBV7-2 | CASKRTSGLGDTQYF | TGTGCCAGCAAACGGACTAGCGGCCTGGGAGATACGCAGTATTTT
- | - | TRBJ2-7 | TRBV2 | CASSDHRAYEQYF | TGTGCCAGCAGTGATCACAGAGCCTACGAGCAGTACTTC
- | TRBD1 | TRBJ2-7 | TRBV6-6 | CASYPSGQRVYEQYF | TGTGCCAGCTACCCCTCGGGACAGCGCGTCTACGAGCAGTACTTC
- | TRBD1 | TRBJ2-7 | TRBV7-8 | CASSLARQGASLSYEQYF | TGTGCCAGCAGCTTAGCTAGACAGGGGGCTTCCCTCTCCTACGAGCAGTACTTC
few | - | TRBJ2-1 | TRBV11-1 | CASSLSGAHEQFF | TGTGCCAGCAGCTTAAGTGGGGCCCATGAGCAGTTCTTC
few | TRBD2 | TRBJ2-7 | TRBV6-2/TRBV6-3 | CASSPGLAGTYEQYF | TGTGCCAGCAGTCCGGGACTAGCGGGAACCTACGAGCAGTACTTC
few | - | TRBJ1-1 | TRBV20-1 | CSTLDPGRAFF | TGCAGTACCTTAGATCCAGGCAGAGCTTTCTTT
few | - | TRBJ2-1 | TRBV28 | CASKLPEGNEQFF | TGTGCCAGTAAATTGCCCGAGGGCAATGAGCAGTTCTTC
- | - | TRBJ2-7 | TRBV11-2 | CASSFPGAYEQYF | TGTGCCAGCAGCTTTCCGGGGGCCTACGAGCAGTACTTC